This TCR beta chain is drawn from a study of a mutant IDH1 vaccine in newly diagnosed glioma. Study-wide background: Patients were pretreated with radiotherapy, temozolomide, or both, mostly both.

Data came from immunoSEQ multiplex PCR; TCRdb stores just in-frame clones and leaves some out. This repertoire shows 75,000 to 100,000 clones, 82% found once; its top ten account for less than 6.5%. The germline V gene encodes CDR1 MNHEY and CDR2 SVGAGI. V lost 4 bases and J lost 10; bases outside the gene matches: 7. The CDR3 is 14 residues long. Described time point: baseline, week 1 (first vaccination visit). Indicated treatment: pre-vaccination baseline after standard-of-care therapy. This rearrangement joins TRBV6-5 to TRBJ2-5; the match to TRBD2 covers 12 bases. The material was PBMCs, obtained from a glioma patient treated with radiotherapy, temozolomide or both. This TCR came from a man between 40 and 49 years old with glioma. Some clones in this sample may be carry-over from other donors' samples. The CDR3 nucleotides are TGTGCCAGCAGTTTACTAGCGGGGGGTCACAACCAGTACTTC. Protein product: CASSLLAGGHNQYF.